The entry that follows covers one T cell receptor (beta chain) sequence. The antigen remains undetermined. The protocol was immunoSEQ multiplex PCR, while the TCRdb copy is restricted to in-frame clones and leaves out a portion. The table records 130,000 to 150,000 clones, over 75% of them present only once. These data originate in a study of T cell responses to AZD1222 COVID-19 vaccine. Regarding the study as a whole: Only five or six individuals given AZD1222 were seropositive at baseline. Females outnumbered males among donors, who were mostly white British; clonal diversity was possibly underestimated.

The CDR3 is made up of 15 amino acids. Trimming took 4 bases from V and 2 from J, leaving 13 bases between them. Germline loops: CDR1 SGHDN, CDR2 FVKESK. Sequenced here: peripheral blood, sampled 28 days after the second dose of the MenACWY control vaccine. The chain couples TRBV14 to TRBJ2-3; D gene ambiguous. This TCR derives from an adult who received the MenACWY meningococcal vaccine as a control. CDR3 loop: CASSPETAFTDTQYF. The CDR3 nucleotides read TGTGCCAGCAGCCCCGAAACGGCATTCACAGATACGCAGTATTTT.